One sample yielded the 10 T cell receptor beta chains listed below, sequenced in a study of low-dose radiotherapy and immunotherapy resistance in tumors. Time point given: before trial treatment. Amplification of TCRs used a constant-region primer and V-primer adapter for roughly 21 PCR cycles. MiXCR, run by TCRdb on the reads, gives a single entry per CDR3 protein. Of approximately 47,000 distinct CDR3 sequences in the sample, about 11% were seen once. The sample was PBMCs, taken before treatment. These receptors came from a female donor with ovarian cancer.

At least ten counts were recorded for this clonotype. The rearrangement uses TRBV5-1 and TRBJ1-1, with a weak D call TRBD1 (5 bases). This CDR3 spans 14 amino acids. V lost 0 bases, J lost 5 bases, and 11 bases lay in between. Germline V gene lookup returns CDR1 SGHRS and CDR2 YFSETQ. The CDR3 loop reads CASSLERGGTEAFF. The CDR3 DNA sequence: TGCGCCAGCAGCTTGGAAAGGGGCGGAACTGAAGCTTTCTTT.

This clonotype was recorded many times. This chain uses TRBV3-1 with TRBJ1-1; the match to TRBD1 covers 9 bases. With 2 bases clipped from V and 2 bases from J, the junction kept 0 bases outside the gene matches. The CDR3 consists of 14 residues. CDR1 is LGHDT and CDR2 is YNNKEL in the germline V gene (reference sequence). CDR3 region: CASSQTGGNTEAFF. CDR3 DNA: TGTGCCAGCAGCCAAACAGGGGGCAACACTGAAGCTTTCTTT.

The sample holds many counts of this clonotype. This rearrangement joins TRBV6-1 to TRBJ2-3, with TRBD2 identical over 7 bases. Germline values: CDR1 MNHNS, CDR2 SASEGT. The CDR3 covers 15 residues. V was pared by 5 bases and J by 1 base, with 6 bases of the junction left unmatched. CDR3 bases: TGTGCCAGCAGTCGAGCGGGATCTGGCACAGATACGCAGTATTTT. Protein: CASSRAGSGTDTQYF.

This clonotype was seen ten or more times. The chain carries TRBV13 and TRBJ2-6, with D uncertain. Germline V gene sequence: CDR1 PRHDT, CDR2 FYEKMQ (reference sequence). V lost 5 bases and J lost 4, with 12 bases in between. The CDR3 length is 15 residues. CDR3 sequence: CASSLDAGGANVLTF. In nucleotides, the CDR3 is TGTGCCAGCAGCCTAGACGCCGGGGGGGCCAACGTCCTGACTTTC.

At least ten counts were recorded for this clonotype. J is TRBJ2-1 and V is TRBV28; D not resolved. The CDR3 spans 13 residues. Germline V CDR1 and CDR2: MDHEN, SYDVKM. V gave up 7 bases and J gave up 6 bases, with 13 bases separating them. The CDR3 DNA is TGTGCCAGCATCCCGGGCCTCGGCAATGAGCAGTTCTTC. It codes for CASIPGLGNEQFF. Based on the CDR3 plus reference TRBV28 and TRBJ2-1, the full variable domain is DVKVTQSSRYLVKRTGEKVFLECVQDMDHENMFWYRQDPGLGLRLIYFSYDVKMKEKGDIPEGYSVSREKKERFSLILESASTNQTSMYLCASIPGLGNEQFFGPGTRLTVL.

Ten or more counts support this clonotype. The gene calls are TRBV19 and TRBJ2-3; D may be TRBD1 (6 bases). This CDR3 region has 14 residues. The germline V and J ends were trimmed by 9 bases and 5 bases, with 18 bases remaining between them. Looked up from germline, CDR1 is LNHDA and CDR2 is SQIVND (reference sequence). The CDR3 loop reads CASKPDSPGDTQYF. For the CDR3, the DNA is TGTGCCAGCAAACCGGACAGCCCGGGAGATACGCAGTATTTT.

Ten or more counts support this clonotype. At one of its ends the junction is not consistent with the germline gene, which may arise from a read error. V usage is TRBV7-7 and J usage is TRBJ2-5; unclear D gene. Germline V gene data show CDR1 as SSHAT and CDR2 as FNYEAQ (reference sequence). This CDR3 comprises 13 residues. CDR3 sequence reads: CASSLGIPQTQYF. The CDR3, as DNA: TGTGCTAGCAGCTTAGGTATTCCTCAGACCCAGTACTTC.

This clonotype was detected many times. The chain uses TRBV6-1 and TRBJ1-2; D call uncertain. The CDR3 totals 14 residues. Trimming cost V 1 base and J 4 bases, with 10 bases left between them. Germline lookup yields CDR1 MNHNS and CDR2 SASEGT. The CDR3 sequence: CASSEGQISYGYTF. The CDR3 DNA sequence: TGTGCCAGCAGTGAAGGGCAGATCTCCTATGGCTACACCTTC.

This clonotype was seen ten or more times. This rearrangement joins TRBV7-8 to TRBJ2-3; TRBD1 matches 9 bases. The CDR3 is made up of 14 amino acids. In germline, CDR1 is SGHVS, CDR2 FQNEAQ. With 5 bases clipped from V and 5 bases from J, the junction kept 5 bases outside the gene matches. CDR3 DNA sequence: TGTGCCAGCAGCGCCCGGGACAGGGTAGATACGCAGTATTTT. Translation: CASSARDRVDTQYF.

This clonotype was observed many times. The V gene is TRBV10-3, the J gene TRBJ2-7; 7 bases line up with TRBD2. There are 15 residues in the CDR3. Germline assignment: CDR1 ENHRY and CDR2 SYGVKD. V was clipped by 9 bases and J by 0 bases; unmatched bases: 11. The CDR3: CAIQERGQPSYEQYF. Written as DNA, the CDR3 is TGTGCCATTCAGGAGCGGGGCCAACCCTCCTACGAGCAGTACTTC.